The TCR beta chain described here comes from a study of prognosis after radiotherapy for stage I lung cancer (dated by TCRdb to the early 2020s). Turning to the overall study: Approximately 19 stage I NSCLC patients were enrolled in Nanjing, China, between early 2018 and early 2019. On tumor histology, some 11 patients had adenocarcinoma and six or seven had squamous cell carcinoma. Image-guided IMRT or VMAT was used to deliver SBRT in 3 to 5 fractions at a biologically effective dose of at least 100 Gy. The cohort was made up of 10 to 15 men and over 5 women, with a median age of approximately 74 years and an age range of 53 to 84 years. The study profiled peripheral blood TCR beta repertoires from stage I NSCLC patients before and after stereotactic body radiotherapy and related them to distant failure. Concurrent therapy was not administered to any patient alongside SBRT. A total of roughly 38 blood samples from approximately 19 patients were sequenced, with one sample obtained before and one obtained after SBRT for each patient. There were around 15 patients with newly diagnosed primary stage I lung tumors and five patients with oligometastatic NSCLC after surgical resection of the primary tumor. After SBRT, distant metastases developed in four of the 19 patients at a median of approximately seven months, while the remaining 15 patients had no significant progression. All patients were regarded as medically inoperable, because of comorbidities in about a dozen patients and refusal of surgery in roughly 7 patients. Findings and caveats that apply to the study as a whole: After SBRT, the number of unique TCR clones decreased (median around 10,000 before versus 6,500 to 7,500 after; Wilcoxon paired P=0.011). The study was limited by its small cohort and short follow-up, and the findings require independent validation. No determination of tumor specificity was made for expanded TCR clones. None of the reported P values were adjusted for multiple comparisons. Post-SBRT Shannon entropy and its change from baseline were lower in patients who developed distant metastases; baseline Shannon entropy was not associated with metastases. TRBV and TRBJ usage frequencies reportedly differed by metastasis status, in two V genes at baseline and in fewer than 10 V and two J genes after SBRT.

A history of other malignancies or of prior chemotherapy or radiotherapy was absent in all patients, and node-negative disease was shown on CT and PET/CT in all patients. At each of the two time points, 5.5 to 7.5 milliliters of peripheral venous blood were collected into EDTA tubes. Ficoll-Paque Plus density-gradient centrifugation was used to isolate PBMCs. Right after collection, samples were kept at -80 degrees C until analysis. This clonotype was seen repeatedly, ten times or more. Its cognate antigen has yet to be identified. Per-base qualities were not stored, and no clone one base away is much larger. Two rounds of multiplex PCR on genomic DNA were used to amplify the TCR beta CDR3 region. In the first round of PCR, primers specific to each TRBV and TRBJ gene were used, and the primer sequences are filed in Chinese patent CN105087789A. The second PCR round used universal primers. The Roche High Pure PCR Template Preparation Kit was used to extract genomic DNA from the frozen PBMCs. The libraries underwent paired-end sequencing with 151 bp reads on an Illumina HiSeq 3000. In the paper's pipeline: Raw reads lacking the multiplex PCR primer sequences were removed with CutAdapt. High-quality paired reads were merged into contigs with PEAR. By aligning each contig to reference sequences, MiXCR assigned the TRB V, D and J gene segments to that contig. CDR3 sequences were clustered by base quality and sequence similarity to remove sequencing errors. Diversity was measured as Shannon entropy normalized by the natural log of productive TCR sequence number. Clonality was computed as one minus the ratio of Shannon entropy to the natural log of the number of unique clonotypes. Progression-free survival cut-offs for repertoire metrics were chosen using the Youden index of ROC curves, with analyses run in R 3.5.3. Starting from the raw public reads, TCRdb applied fastp trimming at Q25, assembled clones with MiXCR and retained in-frame beta chains. Identical CDR3 protein sequences are pooled into one entry, listed with their most common genes and DNA. The V and J calls follow TCRdb's processing rather than the paper's. The sample yields about 14,000 distinct CDR3 sequences; 25% to 30% were counted once. About an eighth of the sample is held by the ten biggest clonotypes.

From cysteine to phenylalanine, the CDR3 is 12 amino acids long. Only the CDR3 portion is preserved as DNA: 36 bases, with reading frame beginning at the first base. Trimming at the junction amounts to 5 bases on V and 5 bases on J, and the germline ends lie 13 bases apart. CDR1 is given as SQVTM and CDR2 as ANQGSEA, both from the germline V gene. Sequenced material: PBMCs, taken before or after stereotactic body radiation therapy (not recorded which). The sequence links TRBV29-1 to TRBJ2-7, with the D gene not confidently named. The clonotype originates from a donor aged 50 or older with non-small cell lung cancer. The CDR3 amino acid sequence is: CSVTGPRDEQYF. The DNA sequence is given as TGCAGCGTTACTGGACCTCGGGACGAGCAGTACTTC.